A single sample is the source of the 23 T cell receptor beta chains below, sequenced in a study of siplizumab effects on memory and regulatory T cells. TCRdb keeps only in-frame clones here, not all; method: immunoSEQ multiplex PCR. The sample shows about 120,000 clones, roughly 95% of them seen only once. Sequenced material: non-Treg CD4+ T cells sorted from blood. The receptor source for this set is a human donor in good health.

For this clone: Its ends do not fully match the called genes, so a read error is possible. The chain recombines TRBV6-5 with TRBJ1-1; D gene unclear. The CDR3 spans 14 residues. Germline V gene lookup returns CDR1 MNHEY and CDR2 SVGAGI. The CDR3 protein is CASSYGSLNPEAFF. In DNA form, the CDR3 reads TGTGCCAGCAGTTACGGAAGTTTGAACCCTGAAGCTTTCTTT.

The chain links TRBV28 to TRBJ1-4; no reliable D call. The CDR3 spans 12 residues. V lost 5 bases and J lost 8, with 9 bases in between. Germline CDR1 is MDHEN and CDR2 is SYDVKM. CDR3 sequence: CASSTGREKLFF. The CDR3 nucleotides are TGTGCCAGCAGTACCGGACGGGAAAAACTGTTTTTT.

A single count supports this clone. This sequence joins TRBV20-1 and TRBJ2-5, with 7 bases identical to TRBD2. Germline V gene lookup returns CDR1 DFQATT and CDR2 SNEGSKA (reference sequence). The CDR3 runs to 11 residues. Trimming cost V 5 bases and J 5 bases; bases outside gene matches: 2. The CDR3 spells CSAYSGETQYF. DNA for the CDR3: TGCAGTGCTTATAGCGGGGAGACCCAGTACTTC.

The chain uses TRBV2 and TRBJ2-7, with D unresolved. V dropped 4 bases and J dropped 3 bases, with 7 bases sitting between them. Germline CDR1 is SNHLY and CDR2 is FYNNEI. This CDR3 region has 12 residues. CDR3 coding DNA: TGTGCCAGCAGTGTCGGTATCTACGAGCAGTACTTC. Translation: CASSVGIYEQYF. The full variable domain, completed using reference TRBV2 and TRBJ2-7, is EPEVTQTPSHQVTQMGQEVILRCVPISNHLYFYWYRQILGQKVEFLVSFYNNEISEKSEIFDDQFSVERPDGSNFTLKIRSTKLEDSAMYFCASSVGIYEQYFGPGTRLTVT.

The rearrangement uses TRBV7-2 and TRBJ2-7; 9 bases line up with TRBD2. CDR3 length: 19 amino acids. Per the germline V gene, CDR1 is SGHTA and CDR2 is FQGNSA. V gave up 5 bases and J gave up 3 bases; unmatched junction bases: 20. CDR3 in amino acids: CASSPSRKVASGINYEQYF. In DNA form, the CDR3 reads TGTGCCAGCAGCCCTTCCCGAAAGGTGGCTAGCGGGATTAACTACGAGCAGTACTTC.

V is TRBV13 and J is TRBJ1-2; D possibly corresponds to TRBD1 (5 bases). The V end was cut by 2 bases, the J end by 4 bases, with 17 bases between. Germline loops: CDR1 PRHDT, CDR2 FYEKMQ (reference sequence). This CDR3 has 16 residues. The CDR3 DNA reads TGTGCCAGCAGCTTACCCACAGGTTTAGGAAGCTATGGCTACACCTTC. It is translated as CASSLPTGLGSYGYTF.

This clone has just one count. This chain links TRBV11-3 with TRBJ2-7; possibly TRBD1 or TRBD2 for D (5 bases each). CDR1 SGHNT and CDR2 YENEEA come from the germline V gene. V lost 6 bases and J 5 bases, leaving 17 bases between the germline ends. CDR3 length: 14 amino acids. CDR3 DNA: TGTGCCAGCAGATCCCTTGGGGGTTTCCACGAGCAGTACTTC. This translates into CASRSLGGFHEQYF.

The chain carries TRBV5-4 and TRBJ2-3; 10 nucleotides match TRBD1. The V and J ends lost 4 bases and 5 bases, in that order; junction bases with no gene match: 4. This CDR3 region has 14 residues. The germline V gene encodes CDR1 SGHNT and CDR2 YYREEE (reference sequence). The CDR3 reads CASSQTGGKDTQYF. The CDR3 DNA reads TGTGCCAGCAGCCAGACAGGGGGCAAAGATACGCAGTATTTT.

The V gene is TRBV6-5, the J gene TRBJ1-6; D is perhaps TRBD1 (5 bases). V was clipped by 6 bases and J by 8 bases, with 5 bases between them. There are 11 residues in the CDR3. Germline V gene lookup returns CDR1 MNHEY and CDR2 SVGAGI. The CDR3 reads CASRGDSPLHF. CDR3 DNA sequence: TGTGCCAGCAGAGGGGATTCACCCCTCCACTTT.

The CDR3 nucleotides read TGTGCCAGCAGCCCTGGACAGGGAGGCACTGAAGCTTTCTTT. It is translated as CASSPGQGGTEAFF. The chain is built from TRBV7-9 and TRBJ1-1; the match to TRBD1 covers 8 bases. V gave up 5 bases and J gave up 4 bases; unmatched junction bases: 6. This CDR3 has 14 amino acids. Germline CDR1 and CDR2: SEHNR and FQNEAQ (reference sequence).

The rearrangement uses TRBV7-3 and TRBJ2-1, with 8 bases that match TRBD1. The germline V gene has CDR1 SGHTA and CDR2 FQGTGA. The length of the CDR3 is 15 residues. V shed 2 bases and J 2 bases; nucleotides not matched to a gene: 2. The CDR3 loop reads CASSLAGQAYNEQFF. CDR3 nucleotide sequence: TGTGCCAGCAGCTTAGCGGGACAGGCCTACAATGAGCAGTTCTTC.

The V gene is TRBV6-5, the J gene TRBJ1-2, with TRBD1 matching 8 bases. CDR1 is MNHEY, CDR2 SVGAGI, per germline. V dropped 6 bases and J dropped 4; count of bases not matched to a gene: 10. CDR3 length: 15 residues. CDR3 in amino acids: CASSPGQGTFYGYTF. Written as DNA, the CDR3 is TGTGCCAGCAGCCCAGGACAGGGCACGTTCTATGGCTACACCTTC.

The chain is built from TRBV5-1 and TRBJ2-2, with D unclear. Between the trimmed V and J ends, which lost 4 bases and 6 bases, there was a span of 19 bases. This CDR3 is built from 16 residues. Germline assignment: CDR1 SGHRS and CDR2 YFSETQ. CDR3 coding DNA: TGCGCCAGCAGCCTCCAGACTCTATCGACGGCCGGGGAGCTGTTTTTT. It is translated as CASSLQTLSTAGELFF.

The V gene is TRBV6-1, the J gene TRBJ2-3; tentatively, D is TRBD2 (5 bases). CDR3 size: 14 residues. With 1 base removed from V and 5 bases from J, the gap between germline ends came to 10 bases. The germline V gene has CDR1 MNHNS and CDR2 SASEGT. The CDR3: CASSEGGAVDTQYF. In DNA form, the CDR3 reads TGTGCCAGCAGTGAAGGGGGAGCGGTAGATACGCAGTATTTT.

J is TRBJ2-3 and V is TRBV5-1; tentative D call: TRBD2 (6 bases). Between the trimmed V and J ends, which lost 4 bases and 3 bases, there was a span of 9 bases. CDR3 length: 13 residues. Germline assignment: CDR1 SGHRS and CDR2 YFSETQ. CDR3 amino acids: CASSRGSTDTQYF. The CDR3, as DNA: TGCGCCAGCAGCCGGGGGAGTACAGATACGCAGTATTTT.

V usage is TRBV19 and J usage is TRBJ2-7; D ambiguous. The CDR3 is 14 residues long. The V gene lost 10 bases and the J gene lost 5 bases, with 21 bases spanning the gap. The germline gives CDR1 LNHDA, CDR2 SQIVND (reference sequence). CDR3 residues: CAISPHTHSNEQYF. In DNA, the CDR3 is TGTGCCATCAGCCCCCACACACACAGTAACGAGCAGTACTTC.

The J gene is TRBJ2-7, the V gene TRBV18, with 8 bases matching TRBD2. V trimming: 3 bases; J trimming: 5 bases; junction bases outside the gene matches: 12. In germline, CDR1 is KGHSH, CDR2 LQKENI. The CDR3 runs to 16 residues. The chain's CDR3 is CASSPLLGLGEHEQYF. CDR3 nucleotide sequence: TGTGCCAGCTCACCGCTCCTGGGACTAGGAGAACACGAGCAGTACTTC.

V is TRBV28 and J is TRBJ2-5; 8 bases map to TRBD1. The CDR3 totals 15 residues. Germline assignment: CDR1 MDHEN and CDR2 SYDVKM. After removal of 3 bases from V and 6 bases from J, the junction contained 9 bases not matched to a gene. As DNA, the CDR3 is TGTGCCAGCAGTTTCGGGAACAGGGGGTTACAGACCCAGTACTTC. Its protein is CASSFGNRGLQTQYF.

V gene TRBV19 combines with J gene TRBJ1-5; D is perhaps TRBD1 (5 bases). The CDR3 is 14 amino acids. Germline V CDR1 and CDR2: LNHDA, SQIVND (reference sequence). V was cut by 8 bases and J by 0 bases, with 11 bases left in between. The CDR3 coding sequence is TGTGCCAGTGGGGGGTTATATAGCAATCAGCCCCAGCATTTT. Translation gives CASGGLYSNQPQHF.

This sequence joins TRBV6-5 and TRBJ1-1, with unresolved D. Between the trimmed V and J ends, which lost 2 bases and 10 bases, there was a span of 17 bases. CDR1 is MNHEY, CDR2 SVGAGI, per germline. The CDR3 sequence is 14 residues long. Here the CDR3 DNA reads TGTGCCAGCAGTTACAGGACTCCGTCCCTCGGAGCTTTCTTT. It encodes CASSYRTPSLGAFF.

The CDR3 here is CASSLTGTFTDTQYF. Written as DNA, the CDR3 is TGTGCCAGCAGCTTAACCGGGACCTTCACAGATACGCAGTATTTT. The V call is TRBV7-8, the J call TRBJ2-3; D is possibly TRBD1 or TRBD2 (5 bases each). Germline V gene data show CDR1 as SGHVS and CDR2 as FQNEAQ. There are 15 residues in the CDR3. The germline V and J ends were trimmed by 2 bases and 2 bases, with 11 bases remaining between them.

The DNA for the CDR3 is TGCGCCAGCAGCCAGAGAACTAGCTTAGAGACCCAGTACTTC. This gives the protein CASSQRTSLETQYF. This chain uses TRBV4-1 with TRBJ2-5; tentatively, D is TRBD2 (6 bases). Trimming stripped 3 bases from V and 4 bases from J, with 12 bases between. The CDR3 extends over 14 amino acids. Per germline, CDR1 MGHRA and CDR2 YSYEKL.

The chain combines TRBV11-2 with TRBJ2-7, with 8 bases identical to TRBD1. Per germline, CDR1 SGHAT and CDR2 FQNNGV. The CDR3 covers 15 residues. After removal of 0 bases from V and 3 bases from J, the junction contained 4 bases not matched to a gene. The CDR3 spells CASSLDRTGIYEQYF. The CDR3 DNA sequence: TGTGCCAGCAGCTTAGATCGGACAGGGATCTACGAGCAGTACTTC.